The source of this T cell receptor (beta chain) is a study of shared clonotypes between healthy human individuals. Here immunoSEQ multiplex PCR was the method, and the copy in TCRdb shows in-frame clones only, minus some. This sample has fewer than 1.6 million clones, with about 98.5% found just once. The CDR3 length is 16 residues. Germline V CDR1 and CDR2: SGDLS, YYNGEE. V was pared by 4 bases and J by 7 bases, with 12 bases of the junction left unmatched. The chain carries TRBV9 and TRBJ2-1, with TRBD2 matching over 9 bases. The source is a man aged 25-45 years in good health. The specimen was naive CD4+ T cells sorted from blood. This sample's subset: CD45RA+ positively selected. This chain's CDR3 is CASSFRREGRSNEQFF. The CDR3 DNA reads as TGTGCCAGCAGCTTTAGGCGGGAGGGCCGAAGTAATGAGCAGTTCTTC. Looking up the rest from reference TRBV9 and TRBJ2-1 gives the full variable domain: DSGVTQTPKHLITATGQRVTLRCSPRSGDLSVYWYQQSLDQGLQFLIQYYNGEERAKGNILERFSAQQFPDLHSELNLSSLELGDSALYFCASSFRREGRSNEQFFGPGTRLTVL.